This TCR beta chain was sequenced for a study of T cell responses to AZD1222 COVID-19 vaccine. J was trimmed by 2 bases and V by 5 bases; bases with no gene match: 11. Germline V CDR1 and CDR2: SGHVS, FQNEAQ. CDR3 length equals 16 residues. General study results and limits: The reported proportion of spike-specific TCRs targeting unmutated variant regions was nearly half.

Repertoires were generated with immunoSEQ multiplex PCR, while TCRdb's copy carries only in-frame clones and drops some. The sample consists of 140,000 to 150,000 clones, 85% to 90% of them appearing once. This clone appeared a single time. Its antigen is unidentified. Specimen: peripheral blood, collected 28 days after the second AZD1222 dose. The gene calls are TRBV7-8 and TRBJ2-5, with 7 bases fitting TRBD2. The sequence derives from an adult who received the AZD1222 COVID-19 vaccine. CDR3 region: CASSPRGREGQETQYF. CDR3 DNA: TGTGCCAGCAGCCCAAGAGGAAGGGAGGGACAAGAGACCCAGTACTTC.